This is a list of T cell receptor beta chains from one sample in a study of long-term antiretroviral therapy in people with HIV. TCRdb's copy holds only in-frame clones and misses some; the assay was immunoSEQ multiplex PCR. The table lists 10,000 to 14,000 clones, around 89% of them singletons. Material: unsorted PBMCs, obtained 0.2 years before starting antiretroviral therapy. The receptor source for this set is a middle-aged woman with HIV. Each CDR3 is given with its conserved first and last residue. Each record gives: J gene, V gene, D gene, clone size, CDR3 DNA, CDR3 protein. A D gene is named only where the DNA matches it firmly. Not all rows give a size; the values are once, few, many and, for expanded clones, a class.

J: TRBJ1-2
V: TRBV19
D: -
size: -
DNA: TGTGCCAGTAGTATTCCCGGGGACGCGGCAAATCGCTACACCTTC
CDR3: CASSIPGDAANRYTF

J: TRBJ2-1
V: TRBV4-3
D: TRBD2
size: -
DNA: TGCGCCAGCAGCCAAGATGGGAGGCGGGGGGCCGTCACATTCTTC
CDR3: CASSQDGRRGAVTFF

J: TRBJ2-3
V: TRBV18
D: TRBD2
size: -
DNA: TGTGCCAGCTCAGGAGCGGGGGGGCCATCAGATACGCAGTATTTT
CDR3: CASSGAGGPSDTQYF

J: TRBJ1-1
V: TRBV6-5
D: TRBD1
size: -
DNA: TGTGCCAGCAGTTTTGGACAGGGGAACACTGAAGCTTTCTTT
CDR3: CASSFGQGNTEAFF

J: TRBJ1-2
V: TRBV2
D: TRBD1
size: -
DNA: TGTGCCAGCAGGACGGGACAGGGGGGGTCTAACTATGGCTACACCTTC
CDR3: CASRTGQGGSNYGYTF

J: TRBJ1-2
V: TRBV19
D: TRBD1
size: once
DNA: TGTGCCAGCGCCCAAACAACAGGGGACTATGGCTACACCTTC
CDR3: CASAQTTGDYGYTF

J: TRBJ2-2
V: TRBV7-3
D: -
size: -
DNA: TGTGCCAGCAGCTTAACTAGCGGAGCAAACACCGGGGAGCTGTTTTTT
CDR3: CASSLTSGANTGELFF

J: TRBJ2-6
V: TRBV19
D: TRBD2
size: -
DNA: TGTGCCAGTACCCCAACCGGGACTAGCGGGGGGGCCTCTGGGGCCAACGTCCTGACTTTC
CDR3: CASTPTGTSGGASGANVLTF

J: TRBJ1-4
V: TRBV6-6
D: TRBD1
size: -
DNA: TGTGCCAGCAGTTACCAGGGACAGGGAAGGGAAAAACTGTTTTTT
CDR3: CASSYQGQGREKLFF

J: TRBJ2-7
V: TRBV6-1
D: -
size: -
DNA: TGTGCCAGCAAAGCCGGGTCTAGCGAGCAATACGAGCAGTACTTC
CDR3: CASKAGSSEQYEQYF

J: TRBJ1-1
V: TRBV6-6
D: -
size: -
DNA: TGTGCCAGCAGCGTTACAGGGTACACTGAAGCTTTCTTT
CDR3: CASSVTGYTEAFF

J: TRBJ1-2
V: TRBV4-3
D: TRBD1
size: -
DNA: TGCGCCAGCAGCCAAACGCCCACAGGGGGCCGCGGCTACACCTTC
CDR3: CASSQTPTGGRGYTF

J: TRBJ1-1
V: TRBV6-4
D: -
size: -
DNA: TGTGCCAGCAGTGTCACCGACAGGAACACTGAAGCTTTCTTT
CDR3: CASSVTDRNTEAFF

J: TRBJ1-2
V: TRBV5-4
D: -
size: -
DNA: TGTGCCAGCAGCTTGTCCGGGATCTATGGCTACACCTTC
CDR3: CASSLSGIYGYTF

J: TRBJ2-5
V: TRBV5-1
D: -
size: -
DNA: TGCGCCAGCAGCTTGGCTGCGACTTCCCAAGAGACCCAGTACTTC
CDR3: CASSLAATSQETQYF

J: TRBJ1-2
V: TRBV5-1
D: -
size: -
DNA: TGCGCCAGCAGCGAGGTAGAAGGCTATGGCTACACCTTC
CDR3: CASSEVEGYGYTF

J: TRBJ1-2
V: TRBV19
D: -
size: once
DNA: TGTGCCAGTAGTCCCCAGCCCATTGGTATGGTTGGTGGCTACACCTTC
CDR3: CASSPQPIGMVGGYTF

J: TRBJ2-7
V: TRBV2
D: TRBD1
size: -
DNA: TGTGCCAGCAGTGGGGACAGGGTTGACGACGAGCAGTACTTC
CDR3: CASSGDRVDDEQYF

J: TRBJ1-2
V: TRBV29-1
D: -
size: -
DNA: TGCAGCGTTGTATCGCCAGAGGCTAACTATGGCTACACCTTC
CDR3: CSVVSPEANYGYTF

J: TRBJ1-2
V: TRBV7-3
D: -
size: -
DNA: TGTGCCAGCAGCAAATACCAAACAGGACCGGCTAACTATGGCTACACCTTC
CDR3: CASSKYQTGPANYGYTF

J: TRBJ2-3
V: TRBV7-9
D: -
size: -
DNA: TGTGCCAGCAGCACCATGAAGGGGACTGCCGGTACAGATACGCAGTATTTT
CDR3: CASSTMKGTAGTDTQYF

J: TRBJ2-7
V: TRBV2
D: -
size: -
DNA: TGTGCCAGCAGTGAAGGGGGACGGCAGTACTTC
CDR3: CASSEGGRQYF

J: TRBJ2-3
V: TRBV7-9
D: TRBD2
size: -
DNA: TGTGCCAGCAGCACACTAGCGGAGGCCAACACAGATACGCAGTATTTT
CDR3: CASSTLAEANTDTQYF

J: TRBJ2-3
V: TRBV5-5
D: -
size: -
DNA: TGTGCCAGCAGCTTGGAAACTGATACGCAGTATTTT
CDR3: CASSLETDTQYF

J: TRBJ2-1
V: TRBV2
D: -
size: -
DNA: TGTGCCAGCAGTCCTAGGACCTACAATGAGCAGTTCTTC
CDR3: CASSPRTYNEQFF

J: TRBJ1-3
V: TRBV29-1
D: -
size: -
DNA: TGCAGCGTTGGTGCACAGGGACCTGGAAACACCATATATTTT
CDR3: CSVGAQGPGNTIYF

J: TRBJ2-2
V: TRBV19
D: -
size: once
DNA: TGTGCCAGTAGTACTCGGGGGGCGCCTAACACCGGGGAGCTGTTTTTT
CDR3: CASSTRGAPNTGELFF

J: TRBJ1-1
V: TRBV7-3
D: -
size: -
DNA: TGTGCCAGCAGCTTGACAGGAGCGAGGGGCACTGAAGCTTTCTTT
CDR3: CASSLTGARGTEAFF

J: TRBJ1-1
V: TRBV23-1
D: -
size: -
DNA: TGCGCCAGCAGCCCCCTCGGGGGGCGCTGGAACACTGAAGCTTTCTTT
CDR3: CASSPLGGRWNTEAFF

J: TRBJ2-2
V: TRBV6-5
D: -
size: -
DNA: TGTGCCAGCAGCTCCGATCGGGGCGGGGAGCTGTTTTTT
CDR3: CASSSDRGGELFF

J: TRBJ1-1
V: TRBV12-5
D: -
size: once
DNA: TGTGCTAGTGGTCCGGGACATACCCTTTCTGAAGCTTTCTTT
CDR3: CASGPGHTLSEAFF

J: TRBJ2-7
V: TRBV19
D: TRBD2
size: -
DNA: TGTGCCAGTAGTAAAGGGCGGGGGGTAACCTACGAGCAGTACTTC
CDR3: CASSKGRGVTYEQYF

J: TRBJ2-5
V: TRBV28
D: TRBD1
size: -
DNA: TGTGCCAGCCGACCCGGGACAGGGAAGGGAGAGACCCAGTACTTC
CDR3: CASRPGTGKGETQYF

J: TRBJ2-5
V: TRBV21-1
D: -
size: -
DNA: TGTGCCAGCAGCAAAGACGTCGGGACAGGTCAAGAGACCCAGTACTTC
CDR3: CASSKDVGTGQETQYF

J: TRBJ2-2
V: TRBV6-1
D: -
size: once
DNA: TGTGCCAGCAAGGGGGGTGCCACGGCCGGGGAGCTGTTTTTT
CDR3: CASKGGATAGELFF

J: TRBJ2-7
V: TRBV7-2
D: -
size: -
DNA: TGTGCCAGCAGCGGCGCACAGGGTAGCTCCTACGAGCAGTACTTC
CDR3: CASSGAQGSSYEQYF

J: TRBJ2-2
V: TRBV19
D: TRBD2
size: -
DNA: TGTGCCAGTAGGGCTAGACTAGCGGGGAACACCGGGGAGCTGTTTTTT
CDR3: CASRARLAGNTGELFF

J: TRBJ1-6
V: TRBV7-2
D: TRBD1
size: -
DNA: TGTGCCAGCAGTTCCTACAGGGGGTATAATTCACCCCTCCACTTT
CDR3: CASSSYRGYNSPLHF

J: TRBJ2-7
V: TRBV2
D: TRBD2
size: -
DNA: TGTGCCAGCAGTGTATGGGGGACTAGCGGGGGAGGCGAGCAGTACTTC
CDR3: CASSVWGTSGGGEQYF

J: TRBJ2-7
V: TRBV4-1
D: TRBD1
size: -
DNA: TGCGCCAGCAGCCAGACCGGGACAGGGGGTCTCTACGAGCAGTACTTC
CDR3: CASSQTGTGGLYEQYF

J: TRBJ1-1
V: TRBV6-5
D: TRBD1
size: -
DNA: TGTGCCAGCAGTTCAAAATACAGGGGGGACACTGAAGCTTTCTTT
CDR3: CASSSKYRGDTEAFF

J: TRBJ2-2
V: TRBV19
D: -
size: -
DNA: TGTGCCAGTAGTATAGGCGCGTCAGGTTACGGGGAGCTGTTTTTT
CDR3: CASSIGASGYGELFF

J: TRBJ1-3
V: TRBV30
D: TRBD1
size: -
DNA: TGTGCCTGGAGTTATAACAGGGGGGGAAACACCATATATTTT
CDR3: CAWSYNRGGNTIYF